A few counts support the clone carrying this T cell receptor (beta chain). V gave up 3 bases and J gave up 6 bases, with 8 bases separating them. Germline V gene sequence: CDR1 SGHNT, CDR2 YENEEA. CDR3 size: 13 residues. This entry comes from a study of blood T cell repertoires in COVID-19. The overall study: Acute-phase and convalescent COVID-19 samples originated in the United States, Italy and Spain.

The table came from immunoSEQ multiplex PCR; TCRdb's copy has only in-frame clones and leaves some out. This sample has about 120,000 clones, with 75% to 90% found just once. The V call is TRBV11-3, the J call TRBJ2-2, with D hard to call. Material: peripheral blood. The source is a man younger than 40 with acute or convalescent COVID-19. The CDR3 is CASSLANPGELFF. In DNA form, the CDR3 reads TGTGCCAGCAGCTTGGCCAACCCCGGGGAGCTGTTTTTT.